This TCR beta chain stems from a study of blood T cell repertoires in COVID-19. During active infection, Seattle patients enrolled and were then monitored through disease. Per the authors' pipeline: For nucleated cells, counts were estimated from reference gene primer amplification. Profiling relied on immunoSEQ multiplex PCR, and the TCRdb table lists in-frame clones only, not all of them. D and trimming come from the DNA, and the V and J calls and clone size come from that table. The table includes under 250,000 clones, roughly 85% detected once. This clone was seen a few times. Germline-derived CDR1 and CDR2 are SGHNT and YYREEE (reference sequence). The CDR3 has 14 residues. Trimming removed 1 base from V and 1 base from J, with 9 bases in between.

The sample consisted of peripheral blood. This clonotype was sampled from a man in his forties or fifties with COVID-19, enrolled during active disease. This rearrangement joins TRBV5-4 to TRBJ2-7, with D perhaps matching TRBD2 (6 bases). In DNA, the CDR3 is TGTGCCAGCAGCTTGTCGGCGGGGTCCTACGAGCAGTACTTC. Translated: CASSLSAGSYEQYF.